The clone carrying this T cell receptor (beta chain) turned up a few times. Its antigen is still unknown. The data originate from a study of OX40 agonist ivuxolimab in advanced cancers. The overall study: Three patients responded partially, comprising one with hepatocellular carcinoma and two with cutaneous melanoma.

Study-wide findings and caveats: At doses 0.1 to 3.0 mg/kg, CD4+ and CD8+ clones expanded. CD8+ T cells were the subset that, on average, had more expanded clones than CD4+.

Here immunoSEQ multiplex PCR was the method, and the copy in TCRdb shows in-frame clones only, minus some. The table lists tens of thousands of clones, around 90% of them singletons. The CDR3 extends over 12 amino acids. V lost 4 bases and J lost 7, with 11 bases in between. Per the germline V gene, CDR1 is SGHDN and CDR2 is FVKESK. The input for sequencing was CD4+ or CD8+ T cells sorted from blood, taken in a trial of the OX40 agonist ivuxolimab. This TCR was recovered from an adult with an advanced solid tumor such as melanoma, head and neck, liver or kidney cancer. The chain has TRBV14 and TRBJ2-7; D remains ambiguous. This CDR3 is CASSPWVGEQYF. In nucleotides, the CDR3 is TGTGCCAGCAGCCCCTGGGTCGGTGAGCAGTACTTC. Full variable domain (missing parts from reference TRBV14 and TRBJ2-7): EAGVTQFPSHSVIEKGQTVTLRCDPISGHDNLYWYRRVMGKEIKFLLHFVKESKQDESGMPNNRFLAERTGGTYSTLKVQPAELEDSGVYFCASSPWVGEQYFGPGTRLTVT.